These T cell receptor beta chains were read from a single sample in a study of T cell responses to AZD1222 COVID-19 vaccine. The method was immunoSEQ multiplex PCR; TCRdb's version includes in-frame clones alone and lacks a portion of them. The top ten hold 7.5% to 9.5% of the sample, which has over 120,000 clones, more than 85% seen once. The sequences come from peripheral blood, collected on day 0 of AZD1222 vaccination. These receptors originate from an adult in good health. CDR3s include the opening cysteine and the closing phenylalanine or tryptophan. The D gene is left open where the match is weak. Only some rows state a clone size, as once, few, many or a class for expanded clones.

D gene: .
clone size: .
J gene: TRBJ2-1
V gene: TRBV20-1
CDR3 protein: CSASRGSYNEQFF
CDR3 DNA: TGCAGTGCTAGTAGGGGGTCCTACAATGAGCAGTTCTTC

D gene: TRBD1
clone size: .
J gene: TRBJ1-1
V gene: TRBV3-1/TRBV3-2
CDR3 protein: CASSQGDRYPEAFF
CDR3 DNA: TGTGCCAGCAGCCAAGGGGACAGGTATCCTGAAGCTTTCTTT

D gene: .
clone size: .
J gene: TRBJ2-2
V gene: TRBV7-9
CDR3 protein: CASSSPWVYTGELFF
CDR3 DNA: TGTGCCAGCAGCTCCCCATGGGTCTACACCGGGGAGCTGTTTTTT

D gene: .
clone size: .
J gene: TRBJ1-2
V gene: TRBV19
CDR3 protein: CASSQGSDYGYTF
CDR3 DNA: TGTGCCAGTAGTCAGGGCTCGGACTATGGCTACACCTTC

D gene: .
clone size: .
J gene: TRBJ2-1
V gene: TRBV27
CDR3 protein: CASSQGALPPYNEQFF
CDR3 DNA: TGTGCCAGCAGTCAAGGGGCCCTTCCCCCCTACAATGAGCAGTTCTTC

D gene: .
clone size: once
J gene: TRBJ1-1
V gene: TRBV28
CDR3 protein: CASSLRAMNTEAFF
CDR3 DNA: TGTGCCAGCAGTTTACGAGCTATGAACACTGAAGCTTTCTTT

D gene: .
clone size: .
J gene: TRBJ1-5
V gene: TRBV7-2
CDR3 protein: CASSLSPTQEPQHF
CDR3 DNA: TGTGCCAGCAGCTTGTCCCCGACACAGGAGCCCCAGCATTTT

D gene: TRBD1
clone size: .
J gene: TRBJ1-6
V gene: TRBV28
CDR3 protein: CASSERTGGWSPLHF
CDR3 DNA: TGTGCCAGCAGTGAACGGACAGGGGGATGGTCACCCCTCCACTTT

D gene: .
clone size: once
J gene: TRBJ1-1
V gene: TRBV5-1
CDR3 protein: CASSLGVNTEAFF
CDR3 DNA: TGCGCCAGCAGCTTGGGCGTGAACACTGAAGCTTTCTTT

D gene: TRBD1
clone size: .
J gene: TRBJ1-5
V gene: TRBV18
CDR3 protein: CASSDGTGFYSNQPQHF
CDR3 DNA: TGTGCCAGCTCAGACGGGACAGGGTTTTATAGCAATCAGCCCCAGCATTTT

D gene: .
clone size: .
J gene: TRBJ1-2
V gene: TRBV27
CDR3 protein: CASSGRGYGYTF
CDR3 DNA: TGTGCCAGCTCAGGCAGGGGATATGGCTACACCTTC

D gene: TRBD1
clone size: .
J gene: TRBJ1-3
V gene: TRBV9
CDR3 protein: CASSTGGPGNTIYF
CDR3 DNA: TGTGCCAGCAGCACAGGGGGCCCTGGAAACACCATATATTTT

D gene: TRBD1
clone size: .
J gene: TRBJ1-2
V gene: TRBV19
CDR3 protein: CASSDTGTASIFYGYTF
CDR3 DNA: TGTGCCAGTAGTGACACCGGGACAGCCTCAATCTTCTATGGCTACACCTTC

D gene: TRBD1
clone size: .
J gene: TRBJ1-6
V gene: TRBV6-5
CDR3 protein: CASQGGSYNSPLHF
CDR3 DNA: TGTGCCAGTCAGGGGGGGTCCTATAATTCACCCCTCCACTTT

D gene: .
clone size: .
J gene: TRBJ1-2
V gene: TRBV25-1
CDR3 protein: CAIPSGDDVYGYTF
CDR3 DNA: TGTGCCATCCCGTCCGGGGACGACGTTTATGGCTACACCTTC

D gene: .
clone size: .
J gene: TRBJ2-1
V gene: TRBV29-1
CDR3 protein: CSVENPETHNEQFF
CDR3 DNA: TGCAGCGTTGAAAACCCTGAAACCCACAATGAGCAGTTCTTC

D gene: .
clone size: .
J gene: TRBJ1-2
V gene: TRBV19
CDR3 protein: CASVDRLYGYTF
CDR3 DNA: TGTGCCAGTGTTGACAGGCTCTACGGCTACACCTTC

D gene: .
clone size: once
J gene: TRBJ1-6
V gene: TRBV24-1
CDR3 protein: CATSDSTGNSPLHF
CDR3 DNA: TGTGCCACCAGTGATTCGACAGGTAATTCACCCCTCCACTTT

D gene: TRBD2
clone size: .
J gene: TRBJ2-3
V gene: TRBV2
CDR3 protein: CANHSRLAGGPDTQYF
CDR3 DNA: TGTGCCAACCACTCTCGACTAGCGGGGGGGCCTGATACGCAGTATTTT

D gene: TRBD1
clone size: .
J gene: TRBJ1-2
V gene: TRBV24-1
CDR3 protein: CATRPRTGRGYGYTF
CDR3 DNA: TGTGCCACCAGGCCCCGGACAGGGAGGGGCTATGGCTACACCTTC

D gene: .
clone size: .
J gene: TRBJ1-5
V gene: TRBV3-1/TRBV3-2
CDR3 protein: CASSRPGSQPQHF
CDR3 DNA: TGTGCCAGCAGCCGCCCGGGGAGTCAGCCCCAGCATTTT

D gene: .
clone size: .
J gene: TRBJ1-5
V gene: TRBV12-5
CDR3 protein: CASGLPGNSNQPQHF
CDR3 DNA: TGTGCTAGTGGTTTGCCAGGGAATAGCAATCAGCCCCAGCATTTT

D gene: .
clone size: once
J gene: TRBJ1-4
V gene: TRBV19
CDR3 protein: CASSIEQGTTNEKLFF
CDR3 DNA: TGTGCCAGTAGTATTGAACAGGGTACAACTAATGAAAAACTGTTTTTT

D gene: TRBD2
clone size: .
J gene: TRBJ2-2
V gene: TRBV7-2
CDR3 protein: CASSPSGGNTGELFF
CDR3 DNA: TGTGCCAGCAGCCCGAGCGGGGGCAACACCGGGGAGCTGTTTTTT

D gene: TRBD1
clone size: .
J gene: TRBJ1-6
V gene: TRBV5-1
CDR3 protein: CASLTGLIWAPLHF
CDR3 DNA: TGCGCCAGCTTGACAGGGCTTATATGGGCACCCCTCCACTTT

D gene: .
clone size: .
J gene: TRBJ2-5
V gene: TRBV6-5
CDR3 protein: CASSQGGTQYF
CDR3 DNA: TGTGCCAGCAGCCAGGGGGGGACCCAGTACTTC